This passage covers 22 T cell receptor beta chains from one sample sequenced in a study of T cell responses to AZD1222 COVID-19 vaccine (dated by TCRdb to the early 2020s). This specimen's time point label, interpreted: about 28 days (+/-7) after the second vaccine dose. The library was obtained by the immunoSEQ multiplex PCR assay. TCRdb provides this immuneACCESS table in a form limited to in-frame rearrangements. Some clones are lacking; in checked studies, under half of them reflect an unresolved V gene, and why the rest are absent is not known. Within this sample are some 130,000 clones, with around 90% of them counted one time only. The leading ten clones occupy around 0.99% of the sample. Sample: peripheral blood, taken 28 days after the second AZD1222 dose. Receptors were obtained from an adult who received the AZD1222 COVID-19 vaccine.

The rearrangement joins TRBV6-1 to TRBJ2-7; D gene uncertain. The CDR3 runs 17 residues. V gave up 1 base and J gave up 5 bases, with 21 bases separating them. Germline assignment: CDR1 MNHNS and CDR2 SASEGT. Here the CDR3 reads CASSEVLLVAGVNEQYF. The CDR3 coding sequence is TGTGCCAGCAGTGAAGTTTTATTAGTGGCAGGAGTCAACGAGCAGTACTTC.

About this clone itself: The same CDR3 can be traced to other DNA sequences in this sample. J is TRBJ2-1 and V is TRBV5-1; D perhaps matches TRBD2 (5 bases). Trimming cost V 2 bases and J 4 bases, with 7 bases left between them. The CDR3 length is 13 residues. From germline, CDR1 is SGHRS and CDR2 YFSETQ. CDR3 in DNA: TGCGCCAGCAGCTTAGGAGGTTACAATGAGCAGTTCTTC. This gives the protein CASSLGGYNEQFF.

The CDR3 here is CASSLGLAFYEQYF. The CDR3 DNA sequence: TGTGCCAGCAGCTTGGGACTAGCTTTCTACGAGCAGTACTTC. The chain links TRBV5-6 to TRBJ2-7, with 7 bases that match TRBD2. In germline, CDR1 is SGHDT, CDR2 YYEEEE. J was trimmed by 3 bases and V by 0 bases; bases with no gene match: 3. The CDR3 length is 14 residues.

About this clone itself: Different DNA sequences within this sample yield the same CDR3. This rearrangement joins TRBV5-1 to TRBJ2-7; D remains unclear. V was clipped by 2 bases and J by 3 bases, with 9 bases between them. Looked up from germline, CDR1 is SGHRS and CDR2 is YFSETQ. This CDR3 comprises 13 residues. CDR3 residues: CASSLGRDYEQYF. CDR3 nucleotide sequence: TGCGCCAGCAGCTTAGGTAGGGACTACGAGCAGTACTTC.

Only one count was recorded for this clone. The J gene is TRBJ1-4, the V gene TRBV4-2; possibly TRBD1 for D (6 bases). V was pared by 1 base and J by 7 bases, with 16 bases between. Germline V CDR1 and CDR2: LGHNA, YNFKEQ. The CDR3 contains 16 residues. CDR3 DNA sequence: TGTGCCAGCAGCCAAGGACTGAACAGGGACGGTGAAAAACTGTTTTTT. This encodes CASSQGLNRDGEKLFF.

The chain is built from TRBV5-1 and TRBJ1-2; tentatively, D is TRBD1 (5 bases). The CDR3 spans 14 residues. In germline, CDR1 is SGHRS, CDR2 YFSETQ. Between the trimmed V and J ends, which lost 1 base and 6 bases, there was a span of 13 bases. This CDR3 is CASSLLGVEDGYTF. The CDR3 nucleotides are TGCGCCAGCAGCTTGTTAGGGGTAGAGGATGGCTACACCTTC.

The chain combines TRBV30 with TRBJ2-2; maybe TRBD2 (5 bases). The germline V and J ends were trimmed by 0 bases and 7 bases, with 15 bases remaining between them. The germline CDR1 and CDR2 sequences are GTSNPN and SVGIG (reference sequence). The CDR3 sequence is 15 residues long. The CDR3 DNA follows: TGTGCCTGGAGTGTACACGGGGTTATTAGCGGGGAGCTGTTTTTT. As protein: CAWSVHGVISGELFF.

This clone was counted a few times. The V gene is TRBV5-3, the J gene TRBJ2-7; D is unresolved. TRBV5-3 is an ORF, and what it does is uncertain. This CDR3 has 12 amino acids. The germline V and J ends were trimmed by 2 bases and 2 bases, with 5 bases remaining between them. CDR3 loop: CARSLSPYEQYF. CDR3 bases: TGTGCCAGAAGCTTAAGTCCCTACGAGCAGTACTTC.

The V gene is TRBV5-1, the J gene TRBJ2-7, with D hard to call. V was pared by 3 bases and J by 2 bases, with 12 bases between. The CDR3 has 14 residues. The germline gives CDR1 SGHRS, CDR2 YFSETQ. CDR3 sequence reads: CASSSTGPTYEQYF. The CDR3 bases are TGCGCCAGCAGCTCCACCGGGCCGACCTACGAGCAGTACTTC. Full variable domain (remainder filled in from reference TRBV5-1 and TRBJ2-7): KAGVTQTPRYLIKTRGQQVTLSCSPISGHRSVSWYQQTPGQGLQFLFEYFSETQRNKGNFPGRFSGRQFSNSRSEMNVSTLELGDSALYLCASSSTGPTYEQYFGPGTRLTVT.

The rearrangement uses TRBV6-6 and TRBJ2-2, with 7 bases aligning to TRBD2. The CDR3 consists of 15 residues. J was trimmed by 7 bases and V by 2 bases; bases with no gene match: 7. Germline CDR1 MNHNY, CDR2 SVGAGI (reference sequence). The CDR3 bases are TGTGCCAGCAGTTACGGACTAGATAGGGGCGGGGAGCTGTTTTTT. This codes for CASSYGLDRGGELFF.

The gene calls are TRBV6-5 and TRBJ2-5, with D maybe TRBD2 (5 bases). V lost 5 bases, J lost 3 bases, and 7 bases lay in between. Germline CDR1 is MNHEY and CDR2 is SVGAGI. The CDR3 is 12 amino acids. The CDR3 spells CASSRTEETQYF. The CDR3 DNA sequence: TGTGCCAGCAGTAGGACTGAAGAGACCCAGTACTTC.

The rearrangement joins TRBV6-5 to TRBJ1-2, with TRBD1 identical over 8 bases. With 7 bases clipped from V and 8 bases from J, the junction kept 9 bases outside the gene matches. The germline V gene encodes CDR1 MNHEY and CDR2 SVGAGI. CDR3 length: 13 amino acids. CDR3 protein: CASMDRVIEGYTF. The DNA of the CDR3 is TGTGCCAGCATGGACAGGGTGATAGAAGGCTACACCTTC.

The chain carries TRBV7-8 and TRBJ1-2, with 7 bases identical to TRBD1. CDR1 is SGHVS and CDR2 is FQNEAQ in the germline V gene. The J segment lost 5 bases and the V segment lost 3 bases, leaving 6 bases of the junction unmatched. The CDR3 runs to 14 residues. The CDR3 DNA sequence: TGTGCCAGCAGCTTTAGACAGGGAAGGTATGGCTACACCTTC. It yields the protein CASSFRQGRYGYTF.

This clone showed up just a few times. The rearrangement uses TRBV5-1 and TRBJ2-7; D gene unclear. V was shortened by 5 bases and J by 6 bases, with 12 bases between the two germline ends. The germline V gene encodes CDR1 SGHRS and CDR2 YFSETQ. The CDR3 spans 12 residues. CDR3 amino acids: CASSPPLGEQYF. The CDR3 coding sequence is TGCGCCAGCAGTCCACCCCTGGGCGAGCAGTACTTC. Using reference TRBV5-1 and TRBJ2-7 for the parts outside the CDR3, the full variable domain is KAGVTQTPRYLIKTRGQQVTLSCSPISGHRSVSWYQQTPGQGLQFLFEYFSETQRNKGNFPGRFSGRQFSNSRSEMNVSTLELGDSALYLCASSPPLGEQYFGPGTRLTVT.

The chain carries TRBV7-3 and TRBJ2-5; a possible D gene is TRBD2 (6 bases). The CDR3 covers 14 residues. V shed 3 bases and J shed 1 base, with 9 bases lying between them. Germline V lookup: CDR1 SGHTA, CDR2 FQGTGA. For the CDR3, the DNA is TGTGCCAGCAGCTTCGGAGGGAGCCAAGAGACCCAGTACTTC. It translates to CASSFGGSQETQYF. The whole variable domain, remainder taken from reference TRBV7-3 and TRBJ2-5, is GAGVSQTPSNKVTEKGKYVELRCDPISGHTALYWYRQSLGQGPEFLIYFQGTGAADDSGLPNDRFFAVRPEGSVSTLKIQRTERGDSAVYLCASSFGGSQETQYFGPGTRLLVL.

V and J are TRBV30 and TRBJ2-3; unclear D gene. Germline lookup yields CDR1 GTSNPN and CDR2 SVGIG (reference sequence). CDR3 length: 13 residues. With 0 bases removed from V and 3 bases from J, the gap between germline ends came to 7 bases. The DNA for the CDR3 is TGTGCCTGGAGTGTAGGAGTTACAGATACGCAGTATTTT. Its translation: CAWSVGVTDTQYF.

The chain couples TRBV6-5 to TRBJ1-2; possibly TRBD1 for D (6 bases). Per the germline V gene, CDR1 is MNHEY and CDR2 is SVGAGI. The germline V and J ends were trimmed by 5 bases and 4 bases, with 14 bases remaining between them. This CDR3 has 14 residues. DNA for the CDR3: TGTGCCAGCAGTCCAGCCGGACAGATCTATGGCTACACCTTC. It specifies CASSPAGQIYGYTF.

The chain links TRBV14 to TRBJ2-1; the D gene is possibly TRBD1 (6 bases). Germline V lookup: CDR1 SGHDN, CDR2 FVKESK. The CDR3 has 14 amino acids. The V and J ends lost 3 bases and 9 bases respectively, with 15 bases between them. The CDR3 DNA is TGTGCCAGCAGCCACCGACAGGTGGAAGGTGAGCAGTTCTTC. The encoded protein is CASSHRQVEGEQFF.

The CDR3 DNA reads TGTGCCAGCAGCTTACCTCCCCCAGCGACTTACAATGAGCAGTTCTTC. Translating gives CASSLPPPATYNEQFF. V is TRBV5-4 and J is TRBJ2-1; D is unclear. Trimming left V 2 bases short and J 4 bases short, with 16 bases between. Germline lookup yields CDR1 SGHNT and CDR2 YYREEE (reference sequence). The CDR3 has 16 amino acids.

The chain has TRBV7-9 and TRBJ1-2, with TRBD1 matching 10 bases. Looked up from germline, CDR1 is SEHNR and CDR2 is FQNEAQ (reference sequence). CDR3 length: 16 amino acids. The V gene end was trimmed by 5 bases and the J gene end by 2 bases; junction bases not matched to a gene: 8. This chain's CDR3 is CASSVGTGDLNYGYTF. In DNA form, the CDR3 reads TGTGCCAGCAGCGTCGGGACAGGGGATCTCAACTATGGCTACACCTTC.

The chain joins TRBV3-1 (or the pseudogene TRBV3-2) to TRBJ2-2; 13 bases map to TRBD2. CDR3 length equals 16 residues. Germline assignment: CDR1 LGHDT and CDR2 YNNKEL (reference sequence). Losses at the gene ends were 4 bases for V and 4 bases for J; bases not matched to a gene: 3. CDR3 sequence: CASSPGLAGITGELFF. In DNA, the CDR3 is TGTGCCAGCAGCCCGGGACTAGCGGGAATCACCGGGGAGCTGTTTTTT.

The V gene is TRBV5-6, the J gene TRBJ1-1, with a weak D call TRBD1 (5 bases). Germline CDR1 reads SGHDT; CDR2 reads YYEEEE. The germline V and J ends were trimmed by 1 base and 6 bases, with 13 bases remaining between them. This CDR3 has 14 residues. CDR3 in amino acids: CASSLRGFNAEAFF. As DNA, the CDR3 is TGTGCCAGCAGCTTGCGGGGCTTTAACGCTGAAGCTTTCTTT.